This T cell receptor (beta chain) was obtained from a study of T cells after posttransplantation cyclophosphamide (dated by TCRdb to the mid-2010s). Broadly, across the study: Using TRB sequencing, the study followed how the T cell repertoire reconstituted after myeloablative bone marrow transplantation in which posttransplantation cyclophosphamide served as GVHD prophylaxis. TRB sequencing was also done on up to 3 additional blood samples from 2 to 5.2 years after transplant in 3 patients, and on pretransplant blood from 4 patients. Blood from every one of the 34 PTCy patients who had 1-year posttransplant specimens underwent TRB sequencing. Samples from 30 to 45 PTCy-treated patients and some 16 related bone marrow donors of those patients were subjected to antigen receptor sequencing. Because TRA and TRB clonality correlated tightly in 9 samples, later TCR analyses were limited to TRB. Public TRB sequences were searched against a database of over 3,500 sequences associated with responses to pathogens, tumor antigens, self-antigens and alloantigens.

What the authors observed across the whole study: At 1-2 months, donor-recipient similarity was low but rose over the first year, and the later blood repertoires were often dominated by donor CD8+ memory clones. Across the roughly 48 patients, TRB clonality was highly associated with recipient CMV seropositivity and CMV reactivation, and diversity with PTCy was similar to that in the CNI/methotrexate controls. The TRB repertoires of T cells infiltrating skin or GI tract showed only limited overlap with the TRB repertoires of T cells in blood.

In its sample, this clone was seen many times. The target of this receptor is not known. No quality values exist for individual bases; no much larger clone is one base distant. TRB sequencing was run on genomic DNA with either the immunoSEQ assay at survey resolution or the hsTCRB kit. The study's own analysis went as follows. The immunoSEQ software handled the initial read processing, while the LymphoSeq R package was used for the repertoire analyses. For each TRB dataset, clonality was calculated as 1 minus normalized Shannon entropy, and the Gini coefficient was computed as well. Phenotypes of unsorted samples were inferred by mapping TRB sequences from sorted subsets of the recipient or donor onto unsorted samples of the same recipient. The table comes from immuneACCESS by way of TCRdb, which keeps in-frame sequences with V and J called. Part of the clones is missing from these tables; in studies checked, under half for an unresolved V gene and the rest for unknown reasons. V and J calls and clone size come straight from that table; D and trimming were deduced from the DNA. This sample was tabulated with fewer than 40,000 clones, among which there are no singletons. Approximately 5% of the sample comes from the top ten.

Related bone marrow donors provided peripheral blood samples on the day of marrow donation. Peripheral blood and bone marrow mononuclear cells were isolated by Ficoll-Hypaque density centrifugation and were cryopreserved. Germline trimming: 3 bases from V, 10 bases from J; junction bases outside gene matches: 9. According to the germline V gene, CDR1 reads SGHDT and CDR2 reads YYEEEE. The CDR3 runs 14 amino acids, cysteine and phenylalanine included. CDR3 DNA is the only sequence kept; it has 42 bases, read in frame from the first base. The source is a woman between 45 and 65 years old in good health and a related stem cell transplant donor. The chain joins TRBV5-6 to TRBJ2-1, and 8 junctional nucleotides match TRBD2. Source material: PBMCs. The DNA is TGTGCCAGCAGCTCCTTCACCGGGACTAGGGAGCAGTTCTTC. Protein translation: CASSSFTGTREQFF.